This TCR beta chain was captured in a study of cytomegalovirus exposure and HLA in healthy donors. About the research overall: Earlier, approximately 180 million T cells were analyzed, and approximately 110 million unique TCR beta sequences were found among them.

The study's findings and limits: Follow-up analysis later connected one missense variant in DCLRE1C with trimming of TCR beta V- and J-genes. Overall, roughly 150 TCR beta chains were annotated as cytomegalovirus-associated.

Comment on this clone: Its antigen is unidentified.

The study ran its PCR with 60 Vbeta and 13 Jbeta primers. Source study methods: In a later analysis, of 70 million to 85 million unique beta chains, 9 million to 11 million appeared in at least two donors. The protocol was immunoSEQ multiplex PCR, while the TCRdb copy is restricted to in-frame clones and leaves out a portion. The DNA was the basis for D and trimming; V, J and clone size are from that table. The sample holds fewer than 150,000 clones. Germline values: CDR1 SGHAT, CDR2 FQNNGV. Trimming took 6 bases from V and 5 from J, leaving 13 bases between them. There are 14 residues in the CDR3. Sample: PBMCs. This receptor was taken from a woman aged 60-75 years in good health and CMV-seronegative. V is TRBV11-2 and J is TRBJ2-2; maybe TRBD1 (5 bases). CDR3: CASRTAGFTGELFF. The CDR3 nucleotides read TGTGCCAGCAGAACTGCAGGGTTTACCGGGGAGCTGTTTTTT.